The text below deals with one TCR beta chain. The antigen is not known. The entry originates in a study of cytomegalovirus exposure and HLA in healthy donors. Study context: From about 200 million T cells, an earlier analysis saw 120 million or so unique TCR beta sequences.

V was cut by 4 bases and J by 0 bases, with 14 bases left in between. CDR1 and CDR2 from the germline V gene are SGHRS and YFSETQ. The CDR3 spans 16 residues. PCR employed 60 Vbeta and 13 Jbeta primers. TCRdb's table, derived via immunoSEQ multiplex PCR, lists solely in-frame clones and lacks some. The sample includes roughly 100,000 clones, roughly three quarters seen only once; the top ten take under 0.8%. Study observations and caveats: Many donors carried some public TCRs, although rarity characterized most TCR sequences.

J is TRBJ1-3 and V is TRBV5-1; D is possibly TRBD1 (5 bases). This receptor was obtained from a woman between 55 and 75 years old in good health and CMV-seronegative. Sequencing was carried out using PBMCs. In DNA, the CDR3 is TGCGCCAGCAGCGACCAGACAGTTTTCTCTGGAAACACCATATATTTT. It yields the protein CASSDQTVFSGNTIYF.